This T cell receptor beta chain was captured in a study of monozygotic twins with inflammatory bowel disease. Eight separate reactions per sample yielded the cDNA. TCRdb reprocessed the 5' RACE reads and reports one entry per CDR3 protein, with no DNA. The sample holds about 210,000 distinct CDR3 sequences. The CDR3 spans 13 residues. Germline V gene data show CDR1 as PRHDT and CDR2 as FYEKMQ (reference sequence). Sequencing used blood. The clonotype was recovered from a human donor with ulcerative colitis or Crohn's disease, or a healthy co-twin of an affected twin (not recorded which). The rearrangement uses TRBV13 and TRBJ1-1. The CDR3 region is CASNGDFDTEAFF.